The following is a T cell receptor beta chain sequence with its context. The antigen is not known. One end of the junction does not line up with germline, which may come from a read error. The data originate from a study of cytomegalovirus exposure and HLA in healthy donors. Vbeta (60) and Jbeta (13) primers were used in the PCR. TCRdb's copy holds only in-frame clones and misses some; the assay was immunoSEQ multiplex PCR. There are 150,000 to 200,000 clones in the sample; roughly four fifths occur only once, and roughly 3.2% lies in the top ten. CDR1 is SEHNR and CDR2 is FQNEAQ in the germline V gene (reference sequence). There are 14 residues in the CDR3. General study results and limits: A link between a missense DCLRE1C variant and TCR beta V- and J-gene trimming emerged from a later analysis.

The clonotype originates from a man in his forties or fifties in good health and CMV-seropositive. The sequenced sample was PBMCs. This rearrangement joins TRBV7-9 to TRBJ2-7; the D gene is possibly TRBD1 (6 bases). The CDR3 sequence: CSSSLDPLGAPKYF. The CDR3 DNA reads TGTTCCAGCAGCTTAGATCCTCTGGGGGCCCCGAAGTACTTC.